The next 2 T cell receptor beta chains were all read from a single sample in a study of blood T cell repertoires in COVID-19. Method: immunoSEQ multiplex PCR; TCRdb's copy keeps in-frame clones and lacks some. The repertoire holds about 58,000 clones, with roughly four fifths as singletons. The sample taken for sequencing was peripheral blood. All receptors come from a man aged 60 to 75 with COVID-19, enrolled during active disease.

The chain couples TRBV29-1 to TRBJ1-1; no firm D call. Germline V gene lookup returns CDR1 SQVTM and CDR2 ANQGSEA. V lost 3 bases to trimming and J lost 0 bases, with 8 bases between them. The CDR3 has 13 residues. The CDR3 DNA is TGCAGCGTTGAGTACAGCATGAACACTGAAGCTTTCTTT. Translation gives CSVEYSMNTEAFF.

The chain is built from TRBV5-4 and TRBJ2-3; 9 nucleotides agree with TRBD1. V lost 6 bases and J lost 2; bases outside the gene matches: 7. CDR1 is SGHNT, CDR2 YYREEE, per germline (reference sequence). The CDR3 is made up of 15 amino acids. The CDR3 nucleotides are TGTGCCAGCACCCGGGGACAGGGCATCACAGATACGCAGTATTTT. As protein: CASTRGQGITDTQYF.